This T cell receptor (beta chain) is from a study of shared clonotypes between healthy human individuals. Sequencing used immunoSEQ multiplex PCR; TCRdb keeps in-frame clones, though not all of them. The sample shows about 2 million clones, roughly 94% of them seen only once. CD45RO-negative CD8 cells positively selected for CCR7 made up the naive population, which excluded terminally differentiated effector memory CD45RA+ cells. V was pared by 3 bases and J by 2 bases, with 6 bases of the junction left unmatched. Germline V lookup: CDR1 SNHLY, CDR2 FYNNEI. The CDR3 length is 16 residues. Sequenced material: naive CD8+ T cells sorted from blood. The chain links TRBV2 to TRBJ2-3, with TRBD2 matching over 9 bases. The source of this sequence is a man aged 18-30 years in good health. The CDR3 DNA sequence: TGTGCCAGCAGTGAGGGGCTAGCGGGGAACACAGATACGCAGTATTTT. Translating gives CASSEGLAGNTDTQYF.